Reported below is one T cell receptor beta chain. After removal of 2 bases from V and 4 bases from J, the junction contained 6 bases not matched to a gene. The CDR3 is 16 amino acids. The germline CDR1 and CDR2 sequences are MGHRA and YSYEKL. The record originates from a study of T-cell reconstitution after alpha-beta-depleted transplantation in children. This sample's TCRbeta library carried unique molecular identifier barcodes. TCRdb independently ran MiXCR on the PCR reads; one entry per CDR3 protein. The table lists about 610,000 distinct CDR3 sequences, about 11% of them singletons. The origin of this receptor is a human donor who donated a stem cell graft to a child with acute myeloid leukemia. The chain recombines TRBV4-1 with TRBJ2-2; TRBD2 aligns across 8 bases. Sample: PBMCs from the stem cell graft donor, taken from the stem cell graft. CDR3 nucleotide sequence: TGCGCCAGCAGCCAATCCAGCGGGAGACCCACCGGGGAGCTGTTTTTT. This encodes CASSQSSGRPTGELFF.